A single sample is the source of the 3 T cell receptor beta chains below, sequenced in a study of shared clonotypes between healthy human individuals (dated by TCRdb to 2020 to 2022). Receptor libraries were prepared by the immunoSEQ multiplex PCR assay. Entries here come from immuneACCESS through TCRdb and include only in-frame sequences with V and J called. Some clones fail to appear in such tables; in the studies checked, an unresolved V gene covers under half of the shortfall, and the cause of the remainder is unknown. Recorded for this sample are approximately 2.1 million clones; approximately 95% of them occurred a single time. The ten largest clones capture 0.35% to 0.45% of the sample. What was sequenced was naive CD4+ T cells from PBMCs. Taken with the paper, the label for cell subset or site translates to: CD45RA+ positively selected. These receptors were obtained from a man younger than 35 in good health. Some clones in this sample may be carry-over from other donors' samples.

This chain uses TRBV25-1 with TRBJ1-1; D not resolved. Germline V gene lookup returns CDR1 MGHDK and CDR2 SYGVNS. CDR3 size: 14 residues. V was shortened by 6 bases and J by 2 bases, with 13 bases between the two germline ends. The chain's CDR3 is CASRGSRGNTEAFF. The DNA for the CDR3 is TGTGCCAGCAGAGGTTCGCGGGGAAACACTGAAGCTTTCTTT.

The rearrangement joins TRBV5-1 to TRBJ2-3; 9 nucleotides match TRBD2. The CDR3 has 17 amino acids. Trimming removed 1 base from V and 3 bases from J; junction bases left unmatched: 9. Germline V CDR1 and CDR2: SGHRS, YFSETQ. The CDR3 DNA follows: TGCGCCAGCAGCTTGTGGCTAGCGGGACCTCAAACAGATACGCAGTATTTT. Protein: CASSLWLAGPQTDTQYF.

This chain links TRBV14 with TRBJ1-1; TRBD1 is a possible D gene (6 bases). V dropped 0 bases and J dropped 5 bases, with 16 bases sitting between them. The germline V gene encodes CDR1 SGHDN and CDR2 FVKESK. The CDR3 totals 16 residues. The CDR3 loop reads CASSQDDYRARTEAFF. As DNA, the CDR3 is TGTGCCAGCAGCCAAGATGACTACAGGGCCCGGACTGAAGCTTTCTTT.